A selection of T cell receptor beta chains follows, all from one sample in a study of T cells after yellow fever vaccination. A single record per CDR3 protein comes from TCRdb applying MiXCR to the 5' RACE reads. The table has a few hundred thousand distinct CDR3 sequences, about 6.6% seen once. This specimen consisted of PBMCs, obtained about 49 days after the first yellow fever vaccination. These receptors all stem from a man aged 18 to 29 who received the YFV17D yellow fever vaccine. The CDR3 runs from the conserved cysteine through the conserved F or W. Each record gives: V gene, J gene, CDR3 protein.

v_gene: TRBV7-2; j_gene: TRBJ2-5; CDR3aa: CASSLTGAIEAAQYF
v_gene: TRBV24-1; j_gene: TRBJ2-3; CDR3aa: CATSDSGTASTDTQYF
v_gene: TRBV20-1; j_gene: TRBJ2-5; CDR3aa: CSARGLAGGGVQETQYF
v_gene: TRBV27; j_gene: TRBJ2-2; CDR3aa: CASSFAPGDSTGELFF
v_gene: TRBV15; j_gene: TRBJ1-4; CDR3aa: CATSRESGANEKLFF
v_gene: TRBV20-1; j_gene: TRBJ2-7; CDR3aa: CSARGALAGSHYEQYF
v_gene: TRBV5-1; j_gene: TRBJ2-7; CDR3aa: CASSLALGAIAEQYF
v_gene: TRBV5-1; j_gene: TRBJ2-2; CDR3aa: CASSLDRPNTGELFF
v_gene: TRBV5-6; j_gene: TRBJ2-2; CDR3aa: CASSWAGPANTGELFF
v_gene: TRBV7-2; j_gene: TRBJ1-5; CDR3aa: CASSPSGGSNQPQHF
v_gene: TRBV20-1; j_gene: TRBJ2-7; CDR3aa: CSARDRETYEQYF
v_gene: TRBV7-2; j_gene: TRBJ1-6; CDR3aa: CASSPQGPYNSPLHF
v_gene: TRBV12-3/TRBV12-4; j_gene: TRBJ1-3; CDR3aa: CASSGPASRRNTIYF
v_gene: TRBV28; j_gene: TRBJ2-2; CDR3aa: CASSNQVSALFF
v_gene: TRBV7-2; j_gene: TRBJ2-7; CDR3aa: CASCSSGGPYEQYF
v_gene: TRBV7-9; j_gene: TRBJ2-3; CDR3aa: CASSLVTGTPSTDTQYF
v_gene: TRBV7-9; j_gene: TRBJ1-2; CDR3aa: CASSLEGTYGYTF
v_gene: TRBV7-2; j_gene: TRBJ2-2; CDR3aa: CASSSINTGELFF
v_gene: TRBV2; j_gene: TRBJ2-4; CDR3aa: CASSGGNQLGIQYF
v_gene: TRBV7-2; j_gene: TRBJ2-3; CDR3aa: CASSLVQGDIDTQYF
v_gene: TRBV5-1; j_gene: TRBJ2-5; CDR3aa: CASSQGAGGFETQYF
v_gene: TRBV20-1; j_gene: TRBJ2-2; CDR3aa: CSARTGGTGTGELFF
v_gene: TRBV7-9; j_gene: TRBJ1-6; CDR3aa: CASSPNRVNSPLHF
v_gene: TRBV5-1; j_gene: TRBJ2-7; CDR3aa: CASSLLGPRNEQYF
v_gene: TRBV20-1; j_gene: TRBJ2-1; CDR3aa: CSAASRGYYNEQFF
v_gene: TRBV18; j_gene: TRBJ2-1; CDR3aa: CASSPRLAGGRNEQFF
v_gene: TRBV7-2; j_gene: TRBJ1-2; CDR3aa: CASSLTWTGGEGYTF
v_gene: TRBV12-3/TRBV12-4; j_gene: TRBJ1-1; CDR3aa: CASSLQQGGDTEAFF
v_gene: TRBV6-1; j_gene: TRBJ1-2; CDR3aa: CASRSGQDINGYTF
v_gene: TRBV7-9; j_gene: TRBJ1-2; CDR3aa: CASSLGEWTGVGYTF
v_gene: TRBV3-1; j_gene: TRBJ1-2; CDR3aa: CASSHLDSNYGYTF
v_gene: TRBV5-1; j_gene: TRBJ2-2; CDR3aa: CASGLGNTGELFF
v_gene: TRBV6-5; j_gene: TRBJ1-6; CDR3aa: CATGPFISNSPLHF
v_gene: TRBV11-2; j_gene: TRBJ2-7; CDR3aa: CASSFDYRGPYEQYF
v_gene: TRBV5-4; j_gene: TRBJ1-1; CDR3aa: CASSLGGGRANTEAFF
v_gene: TRBV5-1; j_gene: TRBJ2-4; CDR3aa: CASSLAIGGRPRGNIQYF
v_gene: TRBV7-9; j_gene: TRBJ1-4; CDR3aa: CASSTQGGEKLFF
v_gene: TRBV7-8; j_gene: TRBJ2-5; CDR3aa: CASSFGEQETQYF
v_gene: TRBV20-1; j_gene: TRBJ1-1; CDR3aa: CSARGTLNTEAFF
v_gene: TRBV7-3; j_gene: TRBJ2-7; CDR3aa: CASSLGGGGAYEQYF
v_gene: TRBV7-2; j_gene: TRBJ2-5; CDR3aa: CARRWWGVSETQYF
v_gene: TRBV18; j_gene: TRBJ2-5; CDR3aa: CASSQGYSQETQYF
v_gene: TRBV7-9; j_gene: TRBJ1-2; CDR3aa: CASSFDGFGYTF
v_gene: TRBV12-3/TRBV12-4; j_gene: TRBJ2-5; CDR3aa: CASSLPLGLEETQYF
v_gene: TRBV20-1; j_gene: TRBJ2-3; CDR3aa: CSAREGGNTDTQYF
v_gene: TRBV2; j_gene: TRBJ1-1; CDR3aa: CASMAERTEAFF
v_gene: TRBV1; j_gene: TRBJ1-5; CDR3aa: CTSSPTGEGQPQHF
v_gene: TRBV12-3/TRBV12-4; j_gene: TRBJ2-5; CDR3aa: CASSPRTRDRGGQETQYF
v_gene: TRBV14; j_gene: TRBJ2-3; CDR3aa: CASKNPPYTDTQYF
v_gene: TRBV20-1; j_gene: TRBJ2-5; CDR3aa: CSARDRVETQYF
v_gene: TRBV5-1; j_gene: TRBJ1-1; CDR3aa: CASSLGTQGQTEAFF